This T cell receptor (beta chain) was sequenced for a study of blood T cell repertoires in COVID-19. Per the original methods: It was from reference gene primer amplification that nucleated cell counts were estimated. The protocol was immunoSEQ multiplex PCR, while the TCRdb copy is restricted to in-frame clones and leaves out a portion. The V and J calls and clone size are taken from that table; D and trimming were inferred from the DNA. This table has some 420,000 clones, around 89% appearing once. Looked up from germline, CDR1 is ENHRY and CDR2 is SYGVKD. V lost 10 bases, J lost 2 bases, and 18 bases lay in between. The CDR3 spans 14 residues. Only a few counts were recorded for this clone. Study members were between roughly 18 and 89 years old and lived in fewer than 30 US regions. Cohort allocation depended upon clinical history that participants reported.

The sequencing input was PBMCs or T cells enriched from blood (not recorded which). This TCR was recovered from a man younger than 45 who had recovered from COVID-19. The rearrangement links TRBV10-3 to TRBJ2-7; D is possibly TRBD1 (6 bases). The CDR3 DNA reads TGTGCCACCTCCCCGGACAGCCAGACCTACGAGCAGTACTTC. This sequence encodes CATSPDSQTYEQYF.